The 5 T cell receptor beta chains presented below share a single source sample, sequenced in a study of cytomegalovirus exposure and HLA in healthy donors. TCRdb keeps only in-frame clones here, not all; method: immunoSEQ multiplex PCR. The top ten clones hold around 3.3% of a sample with about 130,000 clones, about nine tenths of them seen once. Source material: PBMCs. The source of these receptors is a man aged 25 to 45 in good health and CMV-seronegative.

The chain links TRBV9 to TRBJ2-1; maybe TRBD2 (6 bases). Germline V CDR1 and CDR2: SGDLS, YYNGEE. With 6 bases removed from V and 0 bases from J, the gap between germline ends came to 16 bases. The CDR3 is made up of 16 amino acids. The CDR3: CASNQGGGSSYNEQFF. The CDR3 DNA is TGTGCCAGCAACCAGGGTGGGGGGAGCTCCTACAATGAGCAGTTCTTC.

The chain combines TRBV18 with TRBJ1-6, with D maybe TRBD1 (5 bases). This CDR3 has 19 residues. The germline V gene encodes CDR1 KGHSH and CDR2 LQKENI. The V gene lost 3 bases and the J gene lost 4 bases, with 22 bases spanning the gap. CDR3 loop: CASSPDAGRPGGYNSPLHF. The CDR3 nucleotides are TGTGCCAGCTCACCGGACGCGGGCAGGCCGGGGGGTTATAATTCACCCCTCCACTTT.

The gene calls are TRBV4-3 and TRBJ2-3, with D tentatively TRBD2 (5 bases). Germline V CDR1 and CDR2: LGHNA, YSLEER. CDR3 length equals 16 residues. Trimming removed 1 base at V and 2 bases at J, with 13 bases between. CDR3 in amino acids: CASSQGLERTTDTQYF. The CDR3 nucleotides read TGCGCCAGCAGCCAAGGTCTCGAGCGGACCACAGATACGCAGTATTTT.

This chain connects TRBV27 to TRBJ2-1; tentatively, D is TRBD1 (6 bases). V shed 0 bases and J shed 0 bases, with 9 bases lying between them. Germline CDR1 MNHEY, CDR2 SMNVEV (reference sequence). CDR3 length: 16 amino acids. The CDR3 DNA reads as TGTGCCAGCAGTTTATCGGACAGCCTCTCCTACAATGAGCAGTTCTTC. Its protein is CASSLSDSLSYNEQFF.

The DNA of the CDR3 is TGCGCCAGCAGCTTGTCTGTGATCGCTTCGGATGGCTACACCTTC. As protein: CASSLSVIASDGYTF. V and J are TRBV5-1 and TRBJ1-2, with D uncertain. Germline V gene lookup returns CDR1 SGHRS and CDR2 YFSETQ. The CDR3 sequence is 15 residues long. Trimming removed 1 base at V and 6 bases at J, with 16 bases between.